This T cell receptor (beta chain) was captured in a study of response to subunit inactivated influenza vaccine. TCRdb used MiXCR to reprocess the RT-PCR reads, holding one entry per CDR3 protein. The sample lists roughly 780,000 distinct CDR3 sequences, 15% to 20% occurring once. This CDR3 has 16 amino acids. Trimming cost V 7 bases and J 4 bases, with 20 bases left between them. CDR1 is SGHVS, CDR2 FNYEAQ, per germline. There are a few counts of this clonotype. Source: PBMCs from blood, taken more than 4 days after vaccination. The J gene is TRBJ2-1, the V gene TRBV7-6, with TRBD1 as a possible D gene (6 bases). The TCR originated in a man aged 45-65 years who received an inactivated influenza vaccine. The CDR3 is CASTQKGVGEYNEQFF. The CDR3 nucleotides read TGTGCCAGCACACAAAAGGGGGTCGGAGAATACAATGAGCAGTTCTTC.